These 21 T cell receptor beta chains were sequenced from one sample in a study of cytomegalovirus exposure and HLA in healthy donors. Both 60 Vbeta primers and 13 Jbeta primers went into the PCR. Repertoires were generated with immunoSEQ multiplex PCR, while TCRdb's copy carries only in-frame clones and drops some. Of some 74,000 clones listed, about 72% are singletons. The sample taken for sequencing was PBMCs. These receptor sequences come from a middle-aged man in good health and CMV-seropositive.

V is TRBV29-1 and J is TRBJ2-7; TRBD2 agrees at 13 bases. CDR3 length: 15 residues. Germline values: CDR1 SQVTM, CDR2 ANQGSEA. V dropped 6 bases and J dropped 3; count of bases not matched to a gene: 8. CDR3 nucleotides: TGCAGCGTAACACCGGGACTAGCGGGGCTCTACGAGCAGTACTTC. As protein: CSVTPGLAGLYEQYF.

The chain recombines TRBV29-1 with TRBJ2-3; TRBD2 matches 8 bases. Germline CDR1 reads SQVTM; CDR2 reads ANQGSEA. The CDR3 consists of 14 residues. V shed 7 bases, J shed 4 bases, and the junction held 10 bases outside the gene matches. CDR3 region: CSAGGGSGSDTQYF. In DNA form, the CDR3 reads TGCAGCGCCGGGGGGGGCAGTGGATCAGATACGCAGTATTTT.

The chain employs TRBV18 and TRBJ2-5; 7 bases align to TRBD2. In germline, CDR1 is KGHSH, CDR2 LQKENI. The CDR3 consists of 15 residues. J gave up 0 bases and V 5 bases, and 6 bases lay outside the gene matches. CDR3 in DNA: TGTGCCAGCTCAAGGCGGCGGGGGAACCAAGAGACCCAGTACTTC. Protein: CASSRRRGNQETQYF. The whole variable domain, remainder taken from reference TRBV18 and TRBJ2-5, is NAGVMQNPRHLVRRRGQEARLRCSPMKGHSHVYWYRQLPEEGLKFMVYLQKENIIDESGMPKERFSAEFPKEGPSILRIQQVVRGDSAAYFCASSRRRGNQETQYFGPGTRLLVL.

The chain employs TRBV6-6 and TRBJ1-2; D possibly corresponds to TRBD1 (6 bases). CDR3 length equals 16 residues. The ends were cut back, 6 bases at V and 2 bases at J, with 19 bases in the middle. Germline V gene data show CDR1 as MNHNY and CDR2 as SVGAGI (reference sequence). Here the CDR3 reads CASRGIGGADNYGYTF. In nucleotides, the CDR3 is TGTGCCAGCAGGGGGATTGGGGGGGCCGACAACTATGGCTACACCTTC.

The chain uses TRBV5-1 and TRBJ2-7; D is undetermined. Germline V gene lookup returns CDR1 SGHRS and CDR2 YFSETQ. Deletions cut 0 bases from V and 7 bases from J, with 5 bases between. The CDR3 has 11 amino acids. The CDR3 loop reads CASSLAVEQYF. In DNA form, the CDR3 reads TGCGCCAGCAGCTTGGCCGTGGAGCAGTACTTC.

This chain links TRBV6-1 with TRBJ2-5; the D gene is possibly TRBD2 (5 bases). Germline CDR1 reads MNHNS; CDR2 reads SASEGT. The CDR3 is 15 amino acids. V was pared by 8 bases and J by 2 bases, with 18 bases between. CDR3 amino acids: CASSRGRTSQETQYF. Here the CDR3 DNA reads TGTGCCAGCTCCCGGGGAAGGACCTCTCAAGAGACCCAGTACTTC.

This chain links TRBV19 with TRBJ2-3; D remains unclear. Trimming took off 1 base at V and 5 bases at J, with 10 bases between the two ends. CDR1 LNHDA and CDR2 SQIVND come from the germline V gene (reference sequence). CDR3 length: 14 residues. CDR3 amino acids: CASSIGTHQDTQYF. In nucleotides, the CDR3 is TGTGCCAGTAGTATAGGAACACACCAAGATACGCAGTATTTT. The full variable domain, in which reference TRBV19 and TRBJ2-3 provide the parts outside the CDR3, is DGGITQSPKYLFRKEGQNVTLSCEQNLNHDAMYWYRQDPGQGLRLIYYSQIVNDFQKGDIAEGYSVSREKKESFPLTVTSAQKNPTAFYLCASSIGTHQDTQYFGPGTRLTVL.

The V gene is TRBV5-1, the J gene TRBJ1-1; no definite D call. Germline V lookup: CDR1 SGHRS, CDR2 YFSETQ. The V and J ends lost 3 bases and 2 bases respectively, with 17 bases between them. The CDR3 contains 16 residues. The chain's CDR3 is CASSSSGLPLNTEAFF. DNA of the CDR3: TGCGCCAGCAGCTCCTCCGGTCTGCCACTTAACACTGAAGCTTTCTTT.

This chain connects TRBV11-3 to TRBJ2-7; 7 nucleotides agree with TRBD1. This CDR3 comprises 15 residues. Germline values: CDR1 SGHNT, CDR2 YENEEA. Trimming cost V 5 bases and J 3 bases; bases outside gene matches: 10. The DNA for the CDR3 is TGTGCCAGCAGCCCAGACGGGACAGAAGGCTACGAGCAGTACTTC. Translation: CASSPDGTEGYEQYF.

This clone was seen a few times. V and J are TRBV2 and TRBJ1-6; D gene ambiguous. Germline CDR1 is SNHLY and CDR2 is FYNNEI. This CDR3 has 13 residues. V lost 4 bases and J lost 4, with 5 bases in between. In DNA form, the CDR3 reads TGTGCCAGCAGTGCCGTTTATAATTCACCCCTCCACTTT. Protein sequence: CASSAVYNSPLHF.

The gene calls are TRBV28 and TRBJ1-5; maybe TRBD1 (6 bases). V lost 5 bases to trimming and J lost 5 bases, with 7 bases between them. This CDR3 region has 12 residues. Looked up from germline, CDR1 is MDHEN and CDR2 is SYDVKM. CDR3 nucleotide sequence: TGTGCCAGCAGTCCAGGGGATCAGCCCCAGCATTTT. It translates to CASSPGDQPQHF. Full variable domain (missing parts from reference TRBV28 and TRBJ1-5): DVKVTQSSRYLVKRTGEKVFLECVQDMDHENMFWYRQDPGLGLRLIYFSYDVKMKEKGDIPEGYSVSREKKERFSLILESASTNQTSMYLCASSPGDQPQHFGDGTRLSIL.

The V call is TRBV30, the J call TRBJ2-2; D remains unclear. CDR1 GTSNPN and CDR2 SVGIG come from the germline V gene (reference sequence). With 2 bases removed from V and 7 bases from J, the gap between germline ends came to 2 bases. This CDR3 spans 10 amino acids. CDR3 loop: CAWSHGELFF. The CDR3 DNA reads as TGTGCCTGGAGTCACGGGGAGCTGTTTTTT.

V and J are TRBV2 and TRBJ2-2; D gene uncertain. Looked up from germline, CDR1 is SNHLY and CDR2 is FYNNEI. Deletions cut 1 base from V and 3 bases from J, with 9 bases between. The CDR3 extends over 15 amino acids. The CDR3 here is CASSEGPNDTGELFF. DNA of the CDR3: TGTGCCAGCAGTGAAGGTCCTAATGACACCGGGGAGCTGTTTTTT. The full variable domain, its missing parts supplied by reference TRBV2 and TRBJ2-2, is EPEVTQTPSHQVTQMGQEVILRCVPISNHLYFYWYRQILGQKVEFLVSFYNNEISEKSEIFDDQFSVERPDGSNFTLKIRSTKLEDSAMYFCASSEGPNDTGELFFGEGSRLTVL.

The table lists this clone with a few counts. The chain joins TRBV5-1 to TRBJ2-3; 9 bases are a match to TRBD1. This CDR3 is built from 16 residues. Germline V gene data show CDR1 as SGHRS and CDR2 as YFSETQ. Germline trimming cut 4 bases from V and 6 bases from J; bases unmatched to any gene: 12. CDR3 nucleotides: TGCGCCAGCAGCGGGGGACAGGGCCTACTTTTGGATACGCAGTATTTT. It yields the protein CASSGGQGLLLDTQYF. The full variable domain, in which reference TRBV5-1 and TRBJ2-3 provide the parts outside the CDR3, is KAGVTQTPRYLIKTRGQQVTLSCSPISGHRSVSWYQQTPGQGLQFLFEYFSETQRNKGNFPGRFSGRQFSNSRSEMNVSTLELGDSALYLCASSGGQGLLLDTQYFGPGTRLTVL.

The CDR3 DNA follows: TGTGCCAGCAGCTTACTCCCAGGACTAGCGGGGGGACAAGAGACCCAGTACTTC. Translated, it gives CASSLLPGLAGGQETQYF. The chain links TRBV5-6 to TRBJ2-5; 14 positions match TRBD2. The germline V gene has CDR1 SGHDT and CDR2 YYEEEE. The CDR3 is made up of 18 amino acids. The ends lost 2 bases at V and 2 bases at J; junction bases unmatched: 8.

The genes are TRBV13 and TRBJ1-3; 11 nucleotides match TRBD1. CDR1 is PRHDT, CDR2 FYEKMQ, per germline (reference sequence). The CDR3 spans 15 residues. The V and J ends lost 5 bases and 7 bases, in that order; junction bases with no gene match: 7. DNA of the CDR3: TGTGCCAGCAGCCCCGGGACAGGGGGTGGCAACACCATATATTTT. It is translated as CASSPGTGGGNTIYF.

The chain has TRBV27 and TRBJ1-6, with TRBD1 matching over 8 bases. CDR3 length: 14 amino acids. V trimming: 6 bases; J trimming: 7 bases; junction bases outside the gene matches: 5. Per germline, CDR1 MNHEY and CDR2 SMNVEV (reference sequence). CDR3 loop: CASSFGTGNSPLHF. The CDR3 DNA reads as TGTGCCAGCAGCTTTGGGACAGGCAATTCACCCCTCCACTTT.

The chain links TRBV27 to TRBJ2-7, with D possibly matching TRBD1 (6 bases). V was cut by 6 bases and J by 2 bases, with 20 bases left in between. Germline V gene sequence: CDR1 MNHEY, CDR2 SMNVEV (reference sequence). The CDR3 runs to 16 residues. The CDR3 coding sequence is TGTGCCAGCAGCTCCATCACAGGGAATTCGCCCTACGAGCAGTACTTC. Translated: CASSSITGNSPYEQYF.

A remark on this clone: The germline gene is not matched at one end of the junction; a read error may be the cause. The same CDR3 also results from other DNA sequences found in this sample. This chain's CDR3 is CASSLTGGIQPQHF. In DNA, the CDR3 is TGCGCCAGTAGCTTAACCGGCGGGATACAGCCCCAGCATTTT. This chain links TRBV5-1 with TRBJ1-5; D is uncertain. The CDR3 consists of 14 residues. Germline V CDR1 and CDR2: SGHRS, YFSETQ.

This clone was observed a handful of times. The J gene is TRBJ2-7, the V gene TRBV7-8; D remains unclear. Between the trimmed V and J ends, which lost 1 base and 1 base, there was a span of 5 bases. The CDR3 loop spans 13 amino acids. The V gene's germline CDR1 is SGHVS and CDR2 FQNEAQ. The CDR3 sequence: CASSLVQSYEQYF. CDR3 nucleotide sequence: TGTGCCAGCAGCTTAGTACAGTCCTACGAGCAGTACTTC.

The rearrangement joins TRBV28 to TRBJ2-7, with 7 bases identical to TRBD1. Trimming took 0 bases from V and 1 from J; bases not matched to a gene: 0. Germline V gene sequence: CDR1 MDHEN, CDR2 SYDVKM. This CDR3 has 14 residues. The DNA of the CDR3 is TGTGCCAGCAGTTTATGGACAGGGTCCTACGAGCAGTACTTC. This sequence encodes CASSLWTGSYEQYF.